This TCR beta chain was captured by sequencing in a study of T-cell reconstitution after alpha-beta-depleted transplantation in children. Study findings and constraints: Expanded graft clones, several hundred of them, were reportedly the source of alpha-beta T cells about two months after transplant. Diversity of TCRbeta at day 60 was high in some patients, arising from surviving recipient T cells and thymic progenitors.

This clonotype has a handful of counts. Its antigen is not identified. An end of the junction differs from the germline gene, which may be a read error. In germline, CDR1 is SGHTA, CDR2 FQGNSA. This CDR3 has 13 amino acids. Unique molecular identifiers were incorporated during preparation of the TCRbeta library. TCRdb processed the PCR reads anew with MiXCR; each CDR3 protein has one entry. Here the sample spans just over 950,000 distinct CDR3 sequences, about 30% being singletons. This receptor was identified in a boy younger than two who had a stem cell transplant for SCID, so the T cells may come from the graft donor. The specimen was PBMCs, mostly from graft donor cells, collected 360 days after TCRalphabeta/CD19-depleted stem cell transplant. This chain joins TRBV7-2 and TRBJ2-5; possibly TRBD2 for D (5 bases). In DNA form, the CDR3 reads TGTGCCAGCACCAGAGAGAGGGATACTAGTCCTATGTTC. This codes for CASTRERDTSPMF.